The present T cell receptor beta chain was sequenced within a study of T cells in Graves' hyperthyroidism and ophthalmopathy. Study information: Once the initial diagnosis was made, peripheral blood was obtained before any treatment.

The V end lost 3 bases, the J end lost 3 bases, and 9 bases lay between the germline ends. The CDR3 is 13 amino acids. Germline-derived CDR1 and CDR2 are LGHDT and YNNKEL (reference sequence). About 10 ml fresh peripheral blood yielded the PBMCs. Study outcomes and limitations: Most expanded thyroid clonotypes above 0.001 also appeared in blood. Model output signaled ophthalmopathy a median approximately six months ahead of onset.

RNA transcripts served as the template for amplifying TCR beta CDR3 regions. The HTBI primer set served for first-round RT-PCR of the TCR CDR3. TCRdb reanalysed the multiplex PCR reads using MiXCR and keeps one entry per CDR3 protein. The table shows a few hundred thousand distinct CDR3 sequences, with around 25% occurring only once. This clonotype was counted only a few times. What it binds is not known. The chain couples TRBV3-1 to TRBJ2-7, with D possibly being TRBD1 or TRBD2 (5 bases each). The TCR comes from a man in his fifties or sixties with Graves' hyperthyroidism. The sample taken for sequencing was blood. This CDR3 reads CASSHRENYEQYF. The CDR3 coding sequence is TGTGCCAGCAGCCACAGGGAGAACTACGAGCAGTACTTC.